The entry that follows covers one TCR beta chain sequence. No antigen is known for it. No qualities accompany the bases; no much larger clone lies one base away. This record comes from a study of blood T cell repertoires in COVID-19 (TCRdb year 2020). General notes on the study: The collaborator samples originated in the United States, Italy and Spain and spanned the acute and convalescent phases of COVID-19. The material from the prospective study consisted of cDNA or gDNA derived from T cells, B-cell-depleted T cells, or PBMCs. The dataset comprised deeply sampled blood TCRbeta repertoires from subjects exposed to, actively infected with, or recovered from COVID-19. The repertoires were released in a freely available public database meant as a resource for research on the immune response to SARS-CoV-2. The samples were drawn from the first 160 participants of the ongoing ImmuneRACE study and from 950 to 1,500 subjects provided by 6 global collaborators. Nearly every sample came with metadata listing a de-identified subject ID, COVID-19 status, age in years and sex. Where available, HLA class I and class II types were obtained from metadata supplied by the sample provider rather than from assay-based typing. General findings and caveats noted by the study authors: How much clinical and demographic metadata was included differed by source and by participant, and the metadata was provided uncurated.

In the prospective study, participants were 18 to 89 years old, resided in 20 to 30 geographic areas of the United States, and were enrolled through a virtual design. In the prospective study, participants were assigned to cohorts based on the clinical history participants reported in a screening survey and a study questionnaire. Recovered participants in ImmuneRACE Cohort 3 were defined as having two consecutive negative NP/OP PCR tests, clearance from a healthcare professional, or resolution of symptoms. Mobile phlebotomists in the prospective study collected whole blood, serum and a nasopharyngeal or oropharyngeal swab from every participant. Additional blood draws and questionnaires over a 2-month period could optionally be provided by prospective study participants. Before DNA extraction, blood samples from the prospective study were shipped at room temperature or frozen. TCRbeta CDR3 regions were amplified from genomic DNA using the immunoSEQ Assay, a bias-controlled multiplex PCR. The paper's processing steps were these. The number of nucleated cells in each sample was estimated by amplification of reference gene primers within the assay. To quantify the absolute abundance of each unique TCRbeta CDR3 rearrangement, sequence reads were collapsed and filtered. For each sample, productive Simpson clonality was calculated by taking the square root of Simpson's diversity index across productive rearrangements. The table comes from immuneACCESS by way of TCRdb, which keeps in-frame sequences with V and J called. Part of the clones is missing from these tables; in studies checked, under half for an unresolved V gene and the rest for unknown reasons. From that table come the V and J calls and clone size; the DNA was used to work out D and trimming. The sample contains more than 300,000 clones, 75% to 90% of them found a single time. In total, the top ten clones hold less than 6% of the sample.

The CDR3, cysteine through phenylalanine, is 15 amino acids long. The kept DNA is CDR3 alone, 45 bases in frame from the first base. For CDR1 and CDR2, the germline V gene lists SGHAT and FQNNGV. For this chain, trimming is 1 base at the V end and 4 bases at the J end, and the number of junction bases without a gene match is 6. Sequenced material: PBMCs or T cells enriched from blood (not recorded which). The sequence is built from TRBV11-2 and TRBJ1-2; 7 central nucleotides agree with TRBD1. This receptor was taken from a woman aged 45-59 years who had recovered from COVID-19. The CDR3 region: CASSLGQGWVYGYTF. The bases read TGTGCCAGCAGCTTAGGACAGGGTTGGGTCTATGGCTACACCTTC.